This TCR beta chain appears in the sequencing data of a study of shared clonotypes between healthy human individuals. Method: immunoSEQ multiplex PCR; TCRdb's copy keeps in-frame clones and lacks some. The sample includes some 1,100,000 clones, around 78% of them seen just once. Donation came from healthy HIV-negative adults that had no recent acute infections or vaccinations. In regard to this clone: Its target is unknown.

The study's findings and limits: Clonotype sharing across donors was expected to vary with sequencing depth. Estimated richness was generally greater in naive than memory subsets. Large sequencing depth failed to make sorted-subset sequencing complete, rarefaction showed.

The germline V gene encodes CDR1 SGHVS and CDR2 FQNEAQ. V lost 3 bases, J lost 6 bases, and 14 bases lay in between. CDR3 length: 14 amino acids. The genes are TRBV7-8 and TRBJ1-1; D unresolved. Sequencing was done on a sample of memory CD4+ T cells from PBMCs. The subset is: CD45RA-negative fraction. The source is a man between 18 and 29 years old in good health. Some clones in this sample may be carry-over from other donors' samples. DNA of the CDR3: TGTGCCAGCAGCTTCGTGAGAGTTCGCCCTGAAGCTTTCTTT. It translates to CASSFVRVRPEAFF.